Listed here are 5 T cell receptor beta chains from one sample, sequenced in a study of blood T cells in healthy people across ages. Next came a second PCR, run for about 6 to 12 cycles, which used a sample-barcoded 5' primer along with a J-beta primer mix. TCRdb reprocessed the 5' RACE reads with MiXCR, giving one entry per CDR3 protein. The sample contains more than 750,000 distinct CDR3 sequences, almost 30% of which appear only once. This sample was also put to use in a study of T cells of mothers and their children.

Sequenced material: blood. The receptors were sampled from a woman in her forties in good health.

The chain couples TRBV2 to TRBJ1-1; possible D gene TRBD1, 6 bases. Trimming cost V 1 base and J 5 bases, with 11 bases left between them. CDR1 is SNHLY and CDR2 is FYNNEI in the germline V gene. This CDR3 is built from 14 residues. Here the CDR3 reads CASSEGTGRTEAFF. The CDR3 DNA reads TGTGCCAGCAGTGAAGGTACAGGGCGAACTGAAGCTTTCTTT.

A remark on this clonotype: A much larger clone lies a single base off, so this may be a read error. The chain couples TRBV20-1 to TRBJ2-3; TRBD2 might be the D (6 bases). Per germline, CDR1 DFQATT and CDR2 SNEGSKA (reference sequence). CDR3 length equals 15 residues. Trimming removed 0 bases at V and 1 base at J, with 11 bases between. DNA of the CDR3: TGCAGTGCTAGAGAGCAGACTAGGCGCACAGATACGCAGTATTTT. This encodes CSAREQTRRTDTQYF.

The J gene is TRBJ2-5, the V gene TRBV5-6; 9 bases match TRBD1. Trimming removed 4 bases from V and 2 bases from J; junction bases left unmatched: 6. Germline V gives CDR1 SGHDT, CDR2 YYEEEE. This CDR3 is built from 15 residues. CDR3 protein: CASSPGGQGQETQYF. For the CDR3, the DNA is TGTGCCAGCAGCCCGGGCGGACAGGGGCAAGAGACCCAGTACTTC. Combining the CDR3 with reference TRBV5-6 and TRBJ2-5 gives the whole variable domain DAGVTQSPTHLIKTRGQQVTLRCSPKSGHDTVSWYQQALGQGPQFIFQYYEEEERQRGNFPDRFSGHQFPNYSSELNVNALLLGDSALYLCASSPGGQGQETQYFGPGTRLLVL.

In the case of this clonotype: It may be a read error: a sequence one base away is much more abundant. This chain connects TRBV6-5 to TRBJ1-2, with unresolved D. CDR1 and CDR2 from the germline V gene are MNHEY and SVGAGI. CDR3 length: 12 amino acids. The CDR3 is CTSSYNLYGYTF. CDR3 in DNA: TGTACCAGCAGTTACAACCTCTATGGCTACACCTTC.

This clonotype was found many times. The chain carries TRBV2 and TRBJ2-4, with 8 nucleotides matching TRBD1. Germline V lookup: CDR1 SNHLY, CDR2 FYNNEI. This CDR3 contains 19 residues. J gave up 0 bases and V 3 bases, and 13 bases lay outside the gene matches. In DNA form, the CDR3 reads TGTGCCAGCAGTGATTCGGCCGCAGGGGGCGGCGAAGCCAAAAACATTCAGTACTTC. Translating gives CASSDSAAGGGEAKNIQYF.